Sequencing of this T cell receptor (beta chain) was carried out in a study of a mutant IDH1 vaccine in newly diagnosed glioma. About the study: Prior therapy was radiotherapy, temozolomide, or both; most received both. Study conclusions and caveats: Among top peripheral T cell clonotypes, changes seemed unrelated to pseudoprogression. Of the patients, 85% to 95% had vaccine-induced immune responses.

This clone was seen more than once but under ten times. Its antigen is still unknown. Time point noted: week 5, during vaccination. Vaccinated patients received 300 ug of mutant IDH1 20-mer peptide per dose, with topical imiquimod. New WHO grade 3 or 4 astrocytomas that were IDH1-mutant and ATRX-lost occurred in the donors. The protocol was immunoSEQ multiplex PCR, while the TCRdb copy is restricted to in-frame clones and leaves out a portion. The sample has around 35,000 clones, approximately 80% seen once. The V gene lost 0 bases and the J gene lost 1 base, with 13 bases spanning the gap. CDR3 length: 16 residues. CDR1 SGHDT and CDR2 YYEEEE come from the germline V gene.

The clonotype comes from a man aged 25-40 years with glioma. Source: PBMCs, taken from a glioma patient whose treatment included an IDH1 peptide vaccine. The chain is built from TRBV5-6 and TRBJ1-1; D may be TRBD1 (5 bases). In DNA, the CDR3 is TGTGCCAGCAGCTTGGTCGGGGCAGGAGGGAACACTGAAGCTTTCTTT. This gives the protein CASSLVGAGGNTEAFF.